These 20 T cell receptor beta chains originate from one sample sequenced in a study of radiotherapy plus CTLA-4 blockade in lung cancer. The table came from immunoSEQ multiplex PCR; TCRdb's copy has only in-frame clones and leaves some out. This sample has 85,000 to 90,000 clones, with approximately 86% found just once. Sequences were derived from peripheral blood, sampled from a patient treated with radiotherapy plus ipilimumab. The receptors originated from a human donor with non-small cell lung cancer that progressed on radiotherapy plus ipilimumab.

The chain recombines TRBV6-6 with TRBJ2-1; possible D gene TRBD2, 6 bases. This CDR3 is built from 14 residues. Trimming took 10 bases from V and 8 from J, leaving 21 bases between them. Germline loops: CDR1 MNHNY, CDR2 SVGAGI (reference sequence). This chain's CDR3 is CATARVRGWDEQFF. For the CDR3, the DNA is TGTGCCACCGCTAGGGTACGGGGGTGGGATGAGCAGTTCTTC.

This CDR3 reads CASSPSVLSTDTQYF. In nucleotides, the CDR3 is TGTGCCAGCTCACCATCCGTTCTTAGCACAGATACGCAGTATTTT. The genes are TRBV18 and TRBJ2-3; D unclear. This CDR3 has 15 amino acids. V was cut by 2 bases and J by 0 bases, with 9 bases left in between. Germline assignment: CDR1 KGHSH and CDR2 LQKENI. Full variable domain (outside the CDR3, taken from reference TRBV18 and TRBJ2-3): NAGVMQNPRHLVRRRGQEARLRCSPMKGHSHVYWYRQLPEEGLKFMVYLQKENIIDESGMPKERFSAEFPKEGPSILRIQQVVRGDSAAYFCASSPSVLSTDTQYFGPGTRLTVL.

This clone came up a few times. The chain employs TRBV21-1 and TRBJ2-7. TRBV21-1 is assigned pseudogene status. The CDR3 is 13 amino acids. CDR3 nucleotide sequence: TGTGCCAGCAGCAAAGCGCCTCCCTACGAGCAGTACTTC. Amino acid sequence: CASSKAPPYEQYF.

The chain is built from TRBV10-2 and TRBJ2-7; no reliable D call. The ends were cut back, 7 bases at V and 2 bases at J, with 9 bases in the middle. The CDR3 runs to 12 residues. The V gene's germline CDR1 is WSHSY and CDR2 SAAADI. The CDR3 reads CASTPGAYEQYF. CDR3 nucleotide sequence: TGCGCCAGCACTCCAGGAGCCTACGAGCAGTACTTC.

The chain has TRBV5-1 and TRBJ2-2; 14 bases align to TRBD2. The germline V gene has CDR1 SGHRS and CDR2 YFSETQ. This CDR3 comprises 14 residues. The V and J ends lost 4 bases and 11 bases, in that order; junction bases with no gene match: 4. Here the CDR3 DNA reads TGCGCCAGCAGCCCGGGACTAGCGGGGGCCGAGCTGTTTTTT. Protein: CASSPGLAGAELFF.

The J gene is TRBJ2-3, the V gene TRBV5-5; D possibly corresponds to TRBD1 (5 bases). The V and J ends lost 0 bases and 4 bases respectively, with 15 bases between them. From germline, CDR1 is SGHKS and CDR2 YYEKEE (reference sequence). The CDR3 spans 16 residues. The CDR3 protein is CASSLAGAGSADTQYF. The CDR3 nucleotides read TGTGCCAGCAGCTTGGCTGGGGCAGGGTCGGCAGATACGCAGTATTTT.

This sequence joins TRBV25-1 and TRBJ2-7; D gene ambiguous. The V gene lost 6 bases and the J gene lost 2 bases, with 2 bases spanning the gap. CDR1 and CDR2 (germline): MGHDK, SYGVNS. The CDR3 has 10 residues. The CDR3 DNA sequence: TGTGCCAGCAGAACCTACGAGCAGTACTTC. Protein product: CASRTYEQYF.

This chain connects TRBV19 to TRBJ2-3; 8 positions match TRBD1. Germline V gene lookup returns CDR1 LNHDA and CDR2 SQIVND (reference sequence). This CDR3 has 14 amino acids. V lost 5 bases and J lost 2; bases outside the gene matches: 3. Written as DNA, the CDR3 is TGTGCCAGTAGTGGGACAGGCGTCACAGATACGCAGTATTTT. Translating it yields CASSGTGVTDTQYF.

V is TRBV4-3 and J is TRBJ2-5; D remains unclear. The V gene lost 0 bases and the J gene lost 2 bases, with 7 bases spanning the gap. This CDR3 has 14 amino acids. The germline V gene encodes CDR1 LGHNA and CDR2 YSLEER. CDR3 loop: CASSQENAQETQYF. The CDR3 region has the DNA TGCGCCAGCAGCCAAGAGAATGCTCAAGAGACCCAGTACTTC.

The chain combines TRBV19 with TRBJ1-4; a possible D gene is TRBD1 (5 bases). There are 13 residues in the CDR3. Germline loops: CDR1 LNHDA, CDR2 SQIVND (reference sequence). The V end lost 9 bases, the J end lost 4 bases, and 12 bases lay between the germline ends. Here the CDR3 DNA reads TGTGCCAGCCATGGGGGACGTAATGAAAAACTGTTTTTT. Residues: CASHGGRNEKLFF.

The table lists this clone with a few counts. This sequence joins TRBV15 and TRBJ2-7, with 10 bases that match TRBD1. The CDR3 extends over 15 amino acids. J gave up 3 bases and V 2 bases, and 4 bases lay outside the gene matches. Germline lookup yields CDR1 LNHNV and CDR2 YYDKDF (reference sequence). CDR3 region: CATSRQTGGNYEQYF. CDR3 nucleotides: TGTGCCACCAGCAGACAGACAGGGGGCAACTACGAGCAGTACTTC. Looking up the rest from reference TRBV15 and TRBJ2-7 gives the full variable domain: DAMVIQNPRYQVTQFGKPVTLSCSQTLNHNVMYWYQQKSSQAPKLLFHYYDKDFNNEADTPDNFQSRRPNTSFCFLDIRSPGLGDTAMYLCATSRQTGGNYEQYFGPGTRLTVT.

The J gene is TRBJ1-5, the V gene TRBV18; D possibly corresponds to TRBD1 (6 bases). CDR1 KGHSH and CDR2 LQKENI come from the germline V gene. This CDR3 contains 14 residues. V was pared by 1 base and J by 6 bases, with 10 bases between. The CDR3, as DNA: TGTGCCAGCTCACCACAGGGGGAAATTCAGCCCCAGCATTTT. Its protein product is CASSPQGEIQPQHF.

The genes are TRBV25-1 and TRBJ2-1; D is perhaps TRBD1 or TRBD2 (5 bases each). The germline gives CDR1 MGHDK, CDR2 SYGVNS. V was cut by 10 bases and J by 3 bases, with 10 bases left in between. The CDR3 spans 12 residues. This CDR3 reads CATLGGYNEQFF. As DNA, the CDR3 is TGTGCCACCCTTGGGGGCTACAATGAGCAGTTCTTC.

The chain employs TRBV7-8 and TRBJ1-2; no reliable D call. Trimming took off 4 bases at V and 4 bases at J, with 22 bases between the two ends. Germline V gene sequence: CDR1 SGHVS, CDR2 FQNEAQ. The CDR3 covers 17 residues. The CDR3 reads CASSSNPGGIGSYGYTF. The CDR3 region has the DNA TGTGCCAGCAGCTCGAACCCGGGCGGGATAGGATCCTATGGCTACACCTTC.

The J gene is TRBJ2-5, the V gene TRBV11-2; possible D gene TRBD2, 6 bases. The V gene's germline CDR1 is SGHAT and CDR2 FQNNGV. Trimming cost V 5 bases and J 5 bases, with 15 bases left between them. CDR3 length equals 14 residues. The CDR3 nucleotides are TGTGCCAGCAGCCCCAGATCGGGGGTTGAGACCCAGTACTTC. Protein product: CASSPRSGVETQYF.

This chain joins TRBV28 and TRBJ2-7, with D possibly matching TRBD1 (6 bases). Trimming cost V 3 bases and J 2 bases, with 11 bases left between them. CDR1 and CDR2 from the germline V gene are MDHEN and SYDVKM. CDR3 size: 14 residues. The chain's CDR3 is CASSLDQGTYEQYF. CDR3 sequence (DNA): TGTGCCAGCAGTTTGGACCAGGGGACCTACGAGCAGTACTTC. The full variable domain, completed using reference TRBV28 and TRBJ2-7, is DVKVTQSSRYLVKRTGEKVFLECVQDMDHENMFWYRQDPGLGLRLIYFSYDVKMKEKGDIPEGYSVSREKKERFSLILESASTNQTSMYLCASSLDQGTYEQYFGPGTRLTVT.

This clone was seen a single time. The chain couples TRBV5-1 to TRBJ2-1; D perhaps matches TRBD1 (6 bases). V was cut by 1 base and J by 13 bases, with 21 bases left in between. Germline CDR1 and CDR2: SGHRS and YFSETQ. The CDR3 spans 15 residues. The CDR3 DNA follows: TGCGCCAGCAGCTTGTCGGGGACAACTTCACAATACCAGTTCTTC. Translation: CASSLSGTTSQYQFF.

This chain joins TRBV7-8 and TRBJ2-1, with 12 bases fitting TRBD2. This CDR3 has 16 amino acids. V was pared by 5 bases and J by 7 bases, with 9 bases of the junction left unmatched. Germline V CDR1 and CDR2: SGHVS, FQNEAQ. The CDR3 spells CASSLRTSGTFNEQFF. Here the CDR3 DNA reads TGTGCCAGCAGCCTTCGGACTAGCGGGACGTTTAATGAGCAGTTCTTC.

The chain uses TRBV7-9 and TRBJ2-5; D is unclear. V was trimmed by 5 bases and J by 2 bases, leaving 3 bases between them. CDR1 SEHNR and CDR2 FQNEAQ come from the germline V gene (reference sequence). The CDR3 contains 11 residues. DNA for the CDR3: TGTGCCAGCAGCATTCAAGAGACCCAGTACTTC. Translating gives CASSIQETQYF.

This clone was seen just once. The chain joins TRBV10-3 to TRBJ2-1, with a tentative D call TRBD2 (6 bases). Trimming stripped 10 bases from V and 0 bases from J, with 10 bases between. The CDR3 length is 13 residues. Germline CDR1 is ENHRY and CDR2 is SYGVKD. This chain's CDR3 is CASGTASYNEQFF. The CDR3 region has the DNA TGTGCCAGCGGGACTGCCTCCTACAATGAGCAGTTCTTC.